The present T cell receptor beta chain was sequenced within a study of blood T cell repertoires in COVID-19. Whole-study context: T cells, B-cell-depleted T cells, or PBMCs provided the cDNA or gDNA that served as material.

Germline V lookup: CDR1 MNHEY, CDR2 SMNVEV (reference sequence). With 6 bases clipped from V and 4 bases from J, the junction kept 27 bases outside the gene matches. There are 21 residues in the CDR3. Using immunoSEQ multiplex PCR, the repertoire was profiled, and TCRdb retains in-frame clones only, with some absent. This table holds some 200,000 clones, 70% to 90% found once. Participants were aged about 18 to 90 years from about 25 US areas. Participant-given clinical history determined each cohort assignment. Material for sequencing was PBMCs or T cells enriched from blood (not recorded which). The receptor comes from a woman under 30 who had recovered from COVID-19. The J gene is TRBJ1-5, the V gene TRBV27; 7 bases are shared with TRBD1. CDR3 sequence reads: CASRSSPGTGDGVIRNQPQHF. The CDR3 nucleotides are TGTGCCAGCAGATCCTCTCCCGGCACAGGGGACGGGGTTATACGAAATCAGCCCCAGCATTTT.